What follows are 26 T cell receptor beta chains derived from one specimen sequenced in a study of regulatory T cells in long-lasting Graves disease (dated by TCRdb to 2020 to 2023). Library preparation was by multiplex PCR. Reads for this sample came from an Illumina HiSeq 4000. To build TCR beta libraries, CDR3 regions were amplified by Arm-PCR using iRepertoire HTBI primers. In TCRdb, the public reads were trimmed at Q25 with fastp and aligned with MiXCR, with productive beta chains retained. Merged by CDR3 protein, the rows form single entries marked with the most common genes and DNA. This sample is represented by 500,000 to 800,000 distinct CDR3 sequences; around 30% of them were singletons. Around 42% of the sample comes from the top ten. The meaning of the sample's time point label: persistent/refractory GD, antithyroid drugs over 5 years with positive TRAb. RNA was extracted from PBMCs in TRIzol for both TCR sequencing and RNA sequencing.

The sample in question was peripheral blood mononuclear cells (PBMCs), obtained when the disease was refractory, from a patient treated with antithyroid drugs. Receptors were obtained from a female donor with Graves disease.

A few counts support this clonotype. The J gene is TRBJ1-6, the V gene TRBV6-5, with TRBD1 identical over 7 bases. Germline CDR1 reads MNHEY; CDR2 reads SVGAGI. There are 16 residues in the CDR3. J gave up 5 bases and V 2 bases, and 6 bases lay outside the gene matches. The CDR3 region has the DNA TGTGCCAGCAGTTACGTGAGGGGGCCCCATAATTCACCCCTCCACTTT. This translates into CASSYVRGPHNSPLHF.

The chain employs TRBV11-2 and TRBJ2-1; 11 nucleotides match TRBD1. Germline-derived CDR1 and CDR2 are SGHAT and FQNNGV. The trim removed 7 bases at V and 6 bases at J, leaving 8 bases unmatched. The CDR3 length is 15 residues. The CDR3 nucleotides read TGTGCCAGCAACAAGGGACAGGGGGTAACCAATGAGCAGTTCTTC. Residues: CASNKGQGVTNEQFF.

The chain employs TRBV7-3 and TRBJ1-6; 8 bases map to TRBD1. V lost 3 bases, J lost 4 bases, and 11 bases stayed unmatched. This CDR3 has 18 residues. Germline V lookup: CDR1 SGHTA, CDR2 FQGTGA. CDR3: CASSLDLDRDKYNSPLHF. The CDR3 region has the DNA TGTGCCAGCAGCTTGGATCTGGACAGGGACAAGTATAATTCACCCCTCCACTTT.

A few counts support this clonotype. The CDR3 spells CASSYYSVRTGRRFSNQPQHF. CDR3 in DNA: TGTGCCAGCAGTTACTACTCGGTACGGACAGGGAGGAGGTTTAGCAATCAGCCCCAGCATTTT. V usage is TRBV6-2 or TRBV6-3 and J usage is TRBJ1-5; 8 bases map to TRBD1. Germline V CDR1 and CDR2: MNHEY, SVGEGT. The CDR3 spans 21 residues. V lost 1 base to trimming and J lost 0 bases; unmatched junction nucleotides: 17.

This clonotype appeared a few times. The rearrangement links TRBV12-5 to TRBJ1-2; D is possibly TRBD1 (6 bases). The V end lost 5 bases, the J end lost 6 bases, and 22 bases lay between the germline ends. Germline assignment: CDR1 LGHNT and CDR2 FRNRAP. The CDR3 loop spans 16 amino acids. The chain's CDR3 is CASGPGPGEPLHGYTF. The CDR3 coding sequence is TGTGCTAGTGGTCCAGGACCAGGGGAACCTCTTCATGGCTACACCTTC.

This clonotype was recorded many times. One junction end does not reproduce the germline sequence, and a read error may be involved. The gene calls are TRBV5-1 and TRBJ1-2; D gene unclear. The CDR3 is made up of 13 amino acids. CDR1 SGHRS and CDR2 YFSETQ come from the germline V gene. The CDR3 loop reads CASSLDSSYGYTF. For the CDR3, the DNA is TGTGCCAGCAGCTTGGATAGCTCGTATGGCTACACCTTC.

This clonotype was seen only a few times. The chain carries TRBV7-6 and TRBJ2-2; D is uncertain. Trimming shortened V by 0 bases and J by 3 bases, and 8 bases separated the two germline ends. CDR1 is SGHVS and CDR2 is FNYEAQ in the germline V gene. The CDR3 has 15 amino acids. The CDR3 DNA reads as TGTGCCAGCAGCTTAGCGGAGATGCACACCGGGGAGCTGTTTTTT. It translates to CASSLAEMHTGELFF.

V and J are TRBV7-9 and TRBJ2-7; D may be TRBD1 or TRBD2 (5 bases each). The CDR3 length is 14 residues. Germline loops: CDR1 SEHNR, CDR2 FQNEAQ (reference sequence). Trimming removed 4 bases from V and 3 bases from J, with 13 bases in between. CDR3 residues: CASSSDSGFYEQYF. The DNA of the CDR3 is TGTGCCAGCAGCTCGGACTCAGGGTTCTACGAGCAGTACTTC.

This clonotype was seen many times. The rearrangement joins TRBV6-1 to TRBJ1-6; no clear D. This CDR3 is 14 amino acids long. V shed 4 bases and J shed 5 bases, with 9 bases lying between them. Germline lookup yields CDR1 MNHNS and CDR2 SASEGT. DNA of the CDR3: TGTGCCAGCAGTGTCGGCTGGAATAATTCACCCCTCCACTTT. Protein sequence: CASSVGWNNSPLHF.

There are a few counts of this clonotype. V is TRBV12-5 and J is TRBJ2-7, with 9 bases identical to TRBD1. In germline, CDR1 is LGHNT, CDR2 FRNRAP. The CDR3 length is 17 residues. Germline trimming cut 6 bases from V and 0 bases from J; bases unmatched to any gene: 12. Written as DNA, the CDR3 is TGTGCTAGTGGCATAAAACCGGGACAGGGTCTCTCCTACGAGCAGTACTTC. This gives the protein CASGIKPGQGLSYEQYF.

In this sample, this clonotype turned up a few times. This chain joins TRBV6-1 and TRBJ2-5; tentatively, D is TRBD2 (6 bases). This CDR3 has 15 amino acids. The ends were cut back, 6 bases at V and 2 bases at J, with 16 bases in the middle. Germline loops: CDR1 MNHNS, CDR2 SASEGT. The CDR3 DNA sequence: TGTGCCAGCAGGGCCCTCACCGGGAGACAAGAGACCCAGTACTTC. It yields the protein CASRALTGRQETQYF.

The CDR3 spells CASSEAGGVAEKLFF. CDR3 DNA sequence: TGTGCCAGCAGTGAAGCCGGCGGTGTGGCTGAAAAACTGTTTTTT. The chain combines TRBV6-1 with TRBJ1-4; D is unclear. CDR3 length: 15 residues. With 0 bases removed from V and 7 bases from J, the gap between germline ends came to 12 bases. In germline, CDR1 is MNHNS, CDR2 SASEGT.

This clonotype came up many times. The rearrangement links TRBV6-1 to TRBJ2-7, with 11 bases aligning to TRBD2. The germline CDR1 and CDR2 sequences are MNHNS and SASEGT. Germline trimming cut 7 bases from V and 2 bases from J; bases unmatched to any gene: 10. The CDR3 is 16 amino acids. The DNA of the CDR3 is TGTGCCAGCACTCAAACGGGACTAGCGGCAACCTACGAGCAGTACTTC. This gives the protein CASTQTGLAATYEQYF.

The table lists this clonotype with a few counts. The chain has TRBV12-5 and TRBJ2-5; D is possibly TRBD1 (5 bases). Trimming took 6 bases from V and 1 from J, leaving 12 bases between them. The CDR3 consists of 14 residues. Germline assignment: CDR1 LGHNT and CDR2 FRNRAP. The CDR3 bases are TGTGCTAGTGGCCAGGACATCATCCAAGAGACCCAGTACTTC. This gives the protein CASGQDIIQETQYF.

This clonotype was recorded a few times. V usage is TRBV15 and J usage is TRBJ1-1, with unresolved D. With 0 bases removed from V and 1 base from J, the gap between germline ends came to 6 bases. The germline CDR1 and CDR2 sequences are LNHNV and YYDKDF (reference sequence). The CDR3 has 14 amino acids. CDR3 sequence reads: CATSRDGPNTEAFF. In nucleotides, the CDR3 is TGTGCCACCAGCAGAGATGGACCGAACACTGAAGCTTTCTTT.

The chain combines TRBV7-3 with TRBJ2-3; possible D gene TRBD2, 5 bases. V dropped 4 bases and J dropped 5 bases, with 10 bases sitting between them. CDR1 is SGHTA and CDR2 is FQGTGA in the germline V gene. This CDR3 spans 13 amino acids. CDR3 amino acids: CASSSRGIDTQYF. CDR3 sequence (DNA): TGTGCCAGCAGCTCCCGGGGTATAGATACGCAGTATTTT.

This rearrangement joins TRBV27 to TRBJ1-4, with 9 bases aligning to TRBD1. The CDR3 extends over 15 amino acids. After removal of 6 bases from V and 10 bases from J, the junction contained 12 bases not matched to a gene. CDR1 MNHEY and CDR2 SMNVEV come from the germline V gene (reference sequence). The CDR3 protein is CASRMKMGQGGKLFF. DNA for the CDR3: TGTGCCAGCAGAATGAAAATGGGACAGGGCGGAAAACTGTTTTTT.

The rearrangement links TRBV9 to TRBJ2-2; either TRBD1 or TRBD2 may supply D (5 bases each). V lost 4 bases and J lost 4, with 11 bases in between. The CDR3 sequence is 14 residues long. Germline values: CDR1 SGDLS, CDR2 YYNGEE. The CDR3 nucleotides are TGTGCCAGCAGCCGCCGGGACGCCACCGGGGAGCTGTTTTTT. Translated, it gives CASSRRDATGELFF.

The rearrangement uses TRBV6-2 or TRBV6-3 and TRBJ2-6; D gene unclear. Germline CDR1 MNHEY, CDR2 SVGEGT. V was trimmed by 2 bases and J by 8 bases, leaving 10 bases between them. The CDR3 has 14 residues. This chain's CDR3 is CASSYGTETNVLTF. DNA of the CDR3: TGTGCCAGCAGTTACGGCACTGAGACCAACGTCCTGACTTTC.

The sample holds many counts of this clonotype. The chain employs TRBV11-2 and TRBJ1-2; unclear D gene. The germline gives CDR1 SGHAT, CDR2 FQNNGV. This CDR3 region has 14 residues. V was cut by 3 bases and J by 6 bases, with 14 bases left in between. The CDR3 region has the DNA TGTGCCAGCAGCTTCCACGTTAGGAGGAATGGCTACACCTTC. Protein sequence: CASSFHVRRNGYTF.

As to this clonotype: This may stem from a read error, because a much larger clone lies one nucleotide away. The chain recombines TRBV28 with TRBJ1-1, with D uncertain. This CDR3 spans 14 amino acids. Germline CDR1 and CDR2: MDHEN and SYDVKM. CDR3 nucleotides: TGTGTCAGCAGTTTCCCCGTTGCAACCACTGAAGCTTTCTTT. Amino acids: CVSSFPVATTEAFF.

This clonotype was observed at least ten times. The V gene is TRBV11-2, the J gene TRBJ2-5; the match to TRBD2 covers 8 bases. The CDR3 runs to 17 residues. Per germline, CDR1 SGHAT and CDR2 FQNNGV. The ends lost 5 bases at V and 1 base at J; junction bases unmatched: 12. CDR3 in amino acids: CASSHRPGTSFQETQYF. The CDR3 DNA sequence: TGTGCCAGCAGCCACAGGCCCGGGACTAGTTTCCAAGAGACCCAGTACTTC.

A word on this clonotype: A much larger clone differs from this one at a single base, so this may be a read error. The genes are TRBV7-2 and TRBJ2-7, with D perhaps given as TRBD1 or TRBD2 (5 bases each). The V gene's germline CDR1 is SGHTA and CDR2 FQGNSA. Between the trimmed V and J ends, which lost 1 base and 5 bases, there was a span of 12 bases. This CDR3 is built from 14 residues. The CDR3 DNA reads TGTGCCAGCAGCTTAGGGGGGAGTCTCAACGAGCAGTACTTC. Encoded protein: CASSLGGSLNEQYF. The entire variable domain, with the rest obtained from reference TRBV7-2 and TRBJ2-7, is as follows: GAGVSQSPSNKVTEKGKDVELRCDPISGHTALYWYRQSLGQGLEFLIYFQGNSAPDKSGLPSDRFSAERTGGSVSTLTIQRTQQEDSAVYLCASSLGGSLNEQYFGPGTRLTVT.

This clonotype was detected many times. The CDR3, as DNA: TGTGCCAGCAACGCTAATTTCGGGGAGCTGTTTTTT. Protein: CASNANFGELFF. This sequence joins TRBV2 and TRBJ2-2; no definite D call. CDR1 SNHLY and CDR2 FYNNEI come from the germline V gene. Trimming shortened V by 7 bases and J by 7 bases, and 10 bases separated the two germline ends. The CDR3 is 12 amino acids.

This clonotype came up a few times. The chain couples TRBV6-1 to TRBJ2-4; D is unresolved. The germline V gene encodes CDR1 MNHNS and CDR2 SASEGT. The germline V and J ends were trimmed by 7 bases and 0 bases, with 16 bases remaining between them. CDR3 length: 16 residues. This CDR3 reads CASTASLQLAKNIQYF. The CDR3 DNA is TGTGCCAGCACCGCTTCTCTACAGTTAGCCAAAAACATTCAGTACTTC.

There are many counts of this clonotype. The gene calls are TRBV11-2 and TRBJ1-1; maybe TRBD1 (6 bases). V was trimmed by 10 bases and J by 1 base, leaving 16 bases between them. CDR1 and CDR2 from the germline V gene are SGHAT and FQNNGV. CDR3 length: 14 amino acids. CDR3 coding DNA: TGTGCCACCCATGGGGGGGCGGCGAACACTGAAGCTTTCTTT. Amino acid sequence: CATHGGAANTEAFF.